Sequencing of this T cell receptor beta chain was carried out in a study of blood T cell repertoires in COVID-19 (dated by TCRdb to 2019 to 2021). Concerning the study at large: Collaborator samples came from the United States, Italy and Spain and covered acute and convalescent phases of COVID-19. The material from the prospective study consisted of cDNA or gDNA derived from T cells, B-cell-depleted T cells, or PBMCs. The dataset comprised deeply sampled blood TCRbeta repertoires from subjects exposed to, actively infected with, or recovered from COVID-19. The repertoires were released in a freely available public database intended as a resource for research on the immune response to SARS-CoV-2. Samples were obtained from the ongoing ImmuneRACE study (first 160 participants) and from 1,254 subjects provided by 6 global collaborators. A de-identified subject ID, COVID-19 status, age in years and sex were almost always included in the sample metadata. Where available, HLA class I and class II types were obtained from metadata supplied by the sample provider rather than from assay-based typing. General findings and caveats noted by the study authors: The amount of clinical and demographic metadata varied by source and participant and was provided uncurated.

Note on this clone: The clone's antigen remains unknown. Base qualities are not recorded, but no much larger clone differs from it by a single base.

TCRbeta CDR3 regions were amplified from genomic DNA by means of the immunoSEQ Assay, a bias-controlled multiplex PCR. The original methods were these. The number of nucleated cells in each sample was estimated from the amplification of reference gene primers within the assay. To quantify the absolute abundance of each unique TCRbeta CDR3 rearrangement, sequence reads were collapsed and filtered. For each sample, productive Simpson clonality was calculated by taking the square root of Simpson's diversity index across productive rearrangements. TCRdb retrieved this table from immuneACCESS and kept in-frame rearrangements only. Not all clones are present; in checked studies, unresolved V genes account for under half, and no reason is known for the remainder. D and trimming come from the DNA, and the V and J calls and clone size come from that table. The sample profile shows around 100,000 clones; roughly 87% of them were found once. The biggest ten clones account for 17% of the sample.

V gives up 1 base and J gives up 0 bases, and the segment between their germline ends measures 9 bases. Taken from cysteine to phenylalanine, the CDR3 has 15 residues. The read is trimmed to its CDR3 DNA, 45 bases read in frame from base 1. Based on the germline V gene, the CDR1 and CDR2 sequences are LGHNA and YNFKEQ. Whole blood was collected in K2EDTA tubes by collaborating institutions according to the institutions' own protocols. For TCRbeta analysis, collaborator samples were shipped as frozen whole blood, as isolated PBMCs, or as DNA extracted from either sample type. The sequenced sample consisted of peripheral blood. This receptor was obtained from a woman older than 75 in a cohort sampled during active COVID-19. The rearrangement combines TRBV4-2 with TRBJ1-2; confidence is insufficient to name the D gene. In nucleotides, the sequence is TGTGCCAGCAGCCAAGGTCTCAGTACTAACTATGGCTACACCTTC. Its translation reads: CASSQGLSTNYGYTF.